The sequence of this T cell receptor (beta chain) was determined in a study of human T cells and chemical hapten exposure. Study observations and caveats: TCRs above 1 in 1000 frequency did not change with DPC sensitization.

Time point meaning: patch test 2, 6 weeks after DPC sensitization. This sample's treatment: therapeutic diphenylcyclopropenone sensitization with weekly scalp DPC. This clonotype was seen repeatedly, ten times or more. Its target is not known. TCRdb used MiXCR to reprocess the RACE reads, holding one entry per CDR3 protein. Counted here are about 96,000 distinct CDR3 sequences, approximately 8.6% occurring once; the ten biggest clones make up approximately 1.9%. This CDR3 is 17 amino acids long. The J segment lost 8 bases and the V segment lost 0 bases, leaving 8 bases of the junction unmatched. From germline, CDR1 is SGHNT and CDR2 YYREEE (reference sequence).

The chain has TRBV5-4 and TRBJ2-1; 13 positions match TRBD2. The source was whole blood, collected in connection with sensitization to the hapten diphenylcyclopropenone (DPC). This clonotype was sampled from a woman between 40 and 55 years old with alopecia areata. Some clones in this sample may be carry-over from other donors' samples. The CDR3 is CASSLDMTSGRSDEQFF. CDR3 coding DNA: TGTGCCAGCAGCTTGGATATGACTAGCGGGAGGTCAGATGAGCAGTTCTTC.